Presented here are 27 T cell receptor beta chains from one specimen sequenced in a study of human thymus T cells. Assay used: immunoSEQ multiplex PCR; TCRdb lists only in-frame clones, some missing. The sample includes under 150,000 clones, about 93% of them seen just once. Resections from corrective heart surgery supplied the thymus tissue. The source material was thymus tissue. The receptor set was obtained from a boy in the first two years of life with a congenital heart defect but otherwise immunologically healthy.

A remark on this clone: At one of its ends the junction is not consistent with the germline gene, which may arise from a read error. The genes are TRBV7-7 and TRBJ2-2; D not resolved. Germline V gene sequence: CDR1 SSHAT, CDR2 FNYEAQ (reference sequence). CDR3 length: 14 residues. In DNA, the CDR3 is TGTGCTAGCAGCTTAGCTACGGACACCGGGGAGCTGTTTTTT. This translates into CASSLATDTGELFF. Drawing the rest from reference TRBV7-7 and TRBJ2-2, the complete variable domain is GAGVSQSPRYKVTKRGQDVTLRCDPISSHATLYWYQQALGQGPEFLTYFNYEAQPDKSGLPSDRFSAERPEGSISTLTIQRTEQRDSAMYRCASSLATDTGELFFGEGSRLTVL.

This chain joins TRBV19 and TRBJ2-3; D is ambiguous. The germline gives CDR1 LNHDA, CDR2 SQIVND (reference sequence). This CDR3 comprises 16 residues. Trimming pared 5 bases from V and 3 bases from J, leaving 18 bases between. This CDR3 reads CASSRRPLFGTDTQYF. The CDR3 region has the DNA TGTGCCAGTAGTCGACGGCCCCTTTTTGGGACAGATACGCAGTATTTT.

CDR3 region: CASSLVGSLAGDNEQFF. DNA for the CDR3: TGTGCCAGCAGCTTAGTAGGTTCACTAGCGGGAGACAATGAGCAGTTCTTC. The chain is built from TRBV7-9 and TRBJ2-1; TRBD2 aligns across 11 bases. This CDR3 spans 17 amino acids. The junction had 7 bases not matched to a gene; V was cut back by 1 base and J by 5 bases. CDR1 and CDR2 (germline): SEHNR, FQNEAQ (reference sequence).

The rearrangement links TRBV5-6 to TRBJ2-7; no firm D call. Germline assignment: CDR1 SGHDT and CDR2 YYEEEE. The CDR3 is 15 residues long. V was cut by 4 bases and J by 5 bases, with 19 bases left in between. The CDR3 loop is CASSPGPQITHEQYF. CDR3 sequence (DNA): TGTGCCAGCAGCCCCGGACCTCAAATCACCCACGAGCAGTACTTC.

This chain joins TRBV7-2 and TRBJ2-1; D might be TRBD1 (7 bases). In germline, CDR1 is SGHTA, CDR2 FQGNSA. CDR3 length: 16 residues. Trimming pared 6 bases from V and 3 bases from J, leaving 18 bases between. CDR3 DNA: TGTGCCAGCAGAAGAAAGGGGGCGGGAAGCTACAATGAGCAGTTCTTC. Translating gives CASRRKGAGSYNEQFF.

The CDR3 protein is CASSLDRGLSLSYGYTF. The DNA of the CDR3 is TGTGCCAGCAGCTTGGACAGGGGATTATCACTTAGCTATGGCTACACCTTC. The chain has TRBV5-8 and TRBJ1-2; 7 bases line up with TRBD1. V shed 0 bases, J shed 4 bases, and the junction held 12 bases outside the gene matches. The CDR3 contains 17 residues. Germline V gene data show CDR1 as SGHTS and CDR2 as YDEGEE.

V and J are TRBV6-6 and TRBJ2-1; 7 bases line up with TRBD2. The V segment lost 0 bases and the J segment 5 bases; nucleotides outside the gene matches: 7. Germline loops: CDR1 MNHNY, CDR2 SVGAGI (reference sequence). CDR3 length equals 16 residues. The CDR3 region is CASSYSSPAGNNEQFF. The CDR3 region has the DNA TGTGCCAGCAGTTACTCGTCGCCAGCGGGGAACAATGAGCAGTTCTTC.

The gene calls are TRBV6-5 and TRBJ2-7; tentatively, D is TRBD2 (5 bases). V lost 0 bases, J lost 9 bases, and 18 bases lay in between. This CDR3 has 15 residues. Germline V lookup: CDR1 MNHEY, CDR2 SVGAGI. The CDR3 DNA follows: TGTGCCAGCAGTTACTCCGGGGTCCCTTCTTATTGGCAGTACTTC. Translating gives CASSYSGVPSYWQYF.

This chain joins TRBV25-1 and TRBJ2-5, with TRBD2 identical over 8 bases. Trimming removed 0 bases from V and 2 bases from J; junction bases left unmatched: 5. Germline-derived CDR1 and CDR2 are MGHDK and SYGVNS. This CDR3 is 16 amino acids long. The CDR3 sequence is CASSEYKRGGQETQYF. As DNA, the CDR3 is TGTGCCAGCAGTGAATATAAGCGCGGGGGGCAAGAGACCCAGTACTTC. The complete variable domain, with remaining parts taken from reference TRBV25-1 and TRBJ2-5, reads EADIYQTPRYLVIGTGKKITLECSQTMGHDKMYWYQQDPGMELHLIHYSYGVNSTEKGDLSSESTVSRIRTEHFPLTLESARPSHTSQYLCASSEYKRGGQETQYFGPGTRLLVL.

This chain uses TRBV5-1 with TRBJ1-2; no firm D call. The CDR3 has 14 residues. V was cut by 7 bases and J by 0 bases, with 13 bases left in between. Germline CDR1 is SGHRS and CDR2 is YFSETQ. The CDR3 DNA follows: TGCGCCAGCCGATCAGGCAATCCTAACTATGGCTACACCTTC. Translated, it gives CASRSGNPNYGYTF.

The chain combines TRBV11-2 with TRBJ2-3, with 8 bases that match TRBD2. The CDR3 extends over 15 amino acids. V was clipped by 1 base and J by 4 bases; unmatched bases: 4. The germline V gene has CDR1 SGHAT and CDR2 FQNNGV. DNA for the CDR3: TGTGCCAGCAGCTTAGGCGGGGGGCAAGCAGATACGCAGTATTTT. It codes for CASSLGGGQADTQYF.

This clone has just one count. The chain combines TRBV2 with TRBJ1-5; 7 bases agree with TRBD1. V dropped 4 bases and J dropped 1; count of bases not matched to a gene: 4. CDR1 and CDR2 from the germline V gene are SNHLY and FYNNEI. The CDR3 sequence is 15 residues long. This CDR3 reads CASSVRGRSNQPQHF. Here the CDR3 DNA reads TGTGCCAGCAGTGTAAGGGGGCGGAGCAATCAGCCCCAGCATTTT.

This rearrangement joins TRBV25-1 to TRBJ1-1, with 8 bases aligning to TRBD1. Germline-derived CDR1 and CDR2 are MGHDK and SYGVNS. V shed 4 bases and J 3 bases; nucleotides not matched to a gene: 16. CDR3 length: 18 amino acids. CDR3 loop: CASSGGQARAPVDTEAFF. The CDR3 nucleotides are TGTGCCAGCAGTGGGGGACAGGCTCGGGCCCCGGTGGACACTGAAGCTTTCTTT.

The V and J genes are TRBV6-1 and TRBJ1-2, with D unresolved. The V end lost 4 bases, the J end lost 8 bases, and 17 bases lay between the germline ends. Germline V gives CDR1 MNHNS, CDR2 SASEGT. This CDR3 contains 14 residues. CDR3 protein: CASSAPKTSGGYTF. The CDR3 DNA reads as TGTGCCAGCAGTGCCCCTAAAACTAGCGGGGGCTACACCTTC.

The rearrangement links TRBV6-4 to TRBJ2-1; 8 bases line up with TRBD2. Germline-derived CDR1 and CDR2 are MRHNA and SNTAGT. J gave up 7 bases and V 8 bases, and 13 bases lay outside the gene matches. This CDR3 is 15 amino acids long. As DNA, the CDR3 is TGTGCCAGCCCCGAGGCGGGGGGTCAGGGGAATGAGCAGTTCTTC. This codes for CASPEAGGQGNEQFF.

The V gene is TRBV5-1, the J gene TRBJ1-4; possible D gene TRBD1, 6 bases. The length of the CDR3 is 14 residues. Germline V gene data show CDR1 as SGHRS and CDR2 as YFSETQ. Trimming cost V 4 bases and J 8 bases, with 15 bases left between them. The CDR3 sequence is CASSPGRGREKLFF. The CDR3, as DNA: TGCGCCAGCAGCCCCGGAAGGGGGAGGGAAAAACTGTTTTTT.

This rearrangement joins TRBV27 to TRBJ2-3; 11 positions agree with TRBD2. Germline V lookup: CDR1 MNHEY, CDR2 SMNVEV (reference sequence). The CDR3 runs to 16 residues. V lost 5 bases and J lost 6; bases outside the gene matches: 10. CDR3 nucleotides: TGTGCCAGCAGTCCACGCCGTAGCGGGGGGGCGGATACGCAGTATTTT. Translation gives CASSPRRSGGADTQYF.

The V and J genes are TRBV6-1 and TRBJ1-1; D gene ambiguous. The CDR3 has 15 amino acids. Germline V gene sequence: CDR1 MNHNS, CDR2 SASEGT. The V end was cut by 10 bases, the J end by 4 bases, with 22 bases between. The CDR3 region has the DNA TGTGCCACCCCTATGGTGAAGGGTTGGGGCACTGAAGCTTTCTTT. Encoded protein: CATPMVKGWGTEAFF.

V is TRBV14 and J is TRBJ1-1; 10 bases line up with TRBD1. Germline assignment: CDR1 SGHDN and CDR2 FVKESK. The CDR3 consists of 15 residues. V lost 4 bases and J lost 5; bases outside the gene matches: 7. CDR3 nucleotides: TGTGCCAGCAGCCGACCGGGACAGGGGAGAACTGAAGCTTTCTTT. This sequence encodes CASSRPGQGRTEAFF.

The chain has TRBV7-2 and TRBJ2-3; 12 bases map to TRBD2. Per the germline V gene, CDR1 is SGHTA and CDR2 is FQGNSA. The J segment lost 4 bases and the V segment lost 1 base, leaving 9 bases of the junction unmatched. The CDR3 sequence is 18 residues long. This CDR3 is CASSLGLAGGRMADTQYF. The CDR3 nucleotides are TGTGCCAGCAGCTTAGGGCTAGCGGGGGGGCGGATGGCAGATACGCAGTATTTT.

The chain links TRBV6-5 to TRBJ1-1, with TRBD1 identical over 11 bases. The V gene end was trimmed by 2 bases and the J gene end by 4 bases; junction bases not matched to a gene: 3. The germline V gene encodes CDR1 MNHEY and CDR2 SVGAGI. The CDR3 is 15 amino acids. As DNA, the CDR3 is TGTGCCAGCAGTTACACGGGACAGGGGGGCACTGAAGCTTTCTTT. This encodes CASSYTGQGGTEAFF.

The gene calls are TRBV23-1 and TRBJ2-5; D perhaps matches TRBD1 (6 bases). TRBV23-1 counts as an open reading frame of uncertain function. With 4 bases removed from V and 2 bases from J, the gap between germline ends came to 14 bases. This CDR3 is 15 amino acids long. Written as DNA, the CDR3 is TGCGCCAGCAGTCCTTCTTACAGGGAGCAAGAGACCCAGTACTTC. Its protein is CASSPSYREQETQYF.

The V gene is TRBV27, the J gene TRBJ1-6; possibly TRBD1 for D (5 bases). Germline loops: CDR1 MNHEY, CDR2 SMNVEV (reference sequence). V was shortened by 2 bases and J by 5 bases, with 10 bases between the two germline ends. The CDR3 length is 15 residues. CDR3 nucleotide sequence: TGTGCCAGCAGTTTAACAGGTGGGGATAATTCACCCCTCCACTTT. Protein sequence: CASSLTGGDNSPLHF.

The chain carries TRBV6-8 and TRBJ1-1; D possibly corresponds to TRBD1 (6 bases). Germline V gene lookup returns CDR1 MNHGY and CDR2 SAAAGT. The CDR3 is 13 residues long. The V gene lost 5 bases and the J gene lost 2 bases, with 9 bases spanning the gap. The CDR3 coding sequence is TGTGCCAGCAGTAAACAGGGTAACACTGAAGCTTTCTTT. It encodes CASSKQGNTEAFF.

This clone occurred once. The CDR3 DNA sequence: TGTGCCAGCAGCTTAGCGCCGGGCAGGGACATCTATGGCTACACCTTC. Protein: CASSLAPGRDIYGYTF. The chain uses TRBV7-6 and TRBJ1-2, with a weak D call TRBD1 (6 bases). CDR3 length: 16 amino acids. The ends were cut back, 0 bases at V and 4 bases at J, with 15 bases in the middle. In germline, CDR1 is SGHVS, CDR2 FNYEAQ.

The rearrangement uses TRBV11-3 and TRBJ2-1; D uncertain. Trimming cost V 1 base and J 0 bases, with 16 bases left between them. Per germline, CDR1 SGHNT and CDR2 YENEEA. CDR3 length: 18 amino acids. CDR3: CASSLGPQTRSSYNEQFF. Written as DNA, the CDR3 is TGTGCCAGCAGCTTAGGCCCTCAGACCCGGAGCTCCTACAATGAGCAGTTCTTC.

The chain recombines TRBV18 with TRBJ2-7, with no clear D. Between the trimmed V and J ends, which lost 1 base and 1 base, there was a span of 11 bases. Germline CDR1 is KGHSH and CDR2 is LQKENI. The CDR3 is 15 amino acids. The CDR3 is CASSPRTAGSYEQYF. DNA of the CDR3: TGTGCCAGCTCACCACGGACGGCCGGTTCCTACGAGCAGTACTTC.